These T cell receptor beta chains were read from a single sample in a study of beta chain features in type 1 diabetes. Profiled with immunoSEQ multiplex PCR; TCRdb holds only in-frame clones, not every one. The data hold around 150,000 clones, with 6.9% observed a single time. Material for sequencing was central memory CD4+ T cells from blood. These receptors were collected from a woman in her 30s in good health. Both conserved end residues are part of each CDR3. A D gene is named only where the DNA matches it firmly. Only part of the rows carry a size: once, few, many, or a class if the clone is expanded.

V	D	size	J	CDR3	DNA
TRBV28	TRBD2	.	TRBJ2-1	CASRTTSGINEQFF	TGTGCCAGCAGGACGACTAGCGGGATCAATGAGCAGTTCTTC
TRBV2	TRBD2	few	TRBJ2-7	CASPGEGQSEQYF	TGTGCCAGCCCCGGGGAGGGGCAAAGCGAGCAGTACTTC
TRBV5-6	.	.	TRBJ1-1	CASSWGVRGSDTEAFF	TGTGCCAGCAGCTGGGGGGTCCGGGGAAGTGACACTGAAGCTTTCTTT
TRBV9	.	.	TRBJ2-7	CASSAHPGASYEQYF	TGTGCCAGCAGCGCACACCCAGGGGCCTCCTACGAGCAGTACTTC
TRBV7-9	.	.	TRBJ1-1	CASSLEQDTEAFF	TGTGCCAGCAGCTTAGAGCAGGACACTGAAGCTTTCTTT
TRBV5-4	TRBD1	many	TRBJ1-4	CASSLQGAAEKLFF	TGTGCCAGCAGCTTACAGGGGGCGGCGGAAAAACTGTTTTTT
TRBV5-1	.	few	TRBJ2-3	CASSLRGSPSTDTQYF	TGCGCCAGCAGCTTGAGGGGCAGCCCTAGCACAGATACGCAGTATTTT
TRBV5-1	.	.	TRBJ2-7	CASSPEGVSYEQYF	TGCGCCAGCAGCCCGGAAGGGGTCTCCTACGAGCAGTACTTC
TRBV5-6	TRBD2	few	TRBJ2-7	CASSLRLAGLSSYEQYF	TGTGCCAGCAGCTTGCGACTAGCGGGCCTTAGCTCCTACGAGCAGTACTTC
TRBV30	.	.	TRBJ2-3	CAWSDLSGTDTQYF	TGTGCCTGGAGTGACTTGTCGGGCACAGATACGCAGTATTTT
TRBV7-2	.	.	TRBJ1-1	CASSFSLNTEAFF	TGTGCCAGCAGCTTTTCACTAAACACTGAAGCTTTCTTT
TRBV4-2	TRBD2	few	TRBJ2-1	CASSQGREMDEQFF	TGTGCCAGCAGCCAAGGGCGGGAGATGGATGAGCAGTTCTTC
TRBV19	TRBD1	.	TRBJ2-1	CASSNQGATYNEQFF	TGTGCCAGTAGTAACCAGGGGGCCACCTACAATGAGCAGTTCTTC
TRBV5-4	TRBD2	.	TRBJ2-1	CASSLAGSGSFNEQFF	TGTGCCAGCAGCTTGGCGGGTAGCGGGAGTTTCAATGAGCAGTTCTTC
TRBV25-1	.	.	TRBJ2-5	CASSEYGEGVYQETQYF	TGTGCCAGCAGTGAATACGGGGAGGGGGTGTACCAAGAGACCCAGTACTTC
TRBV28	.	.	TRBJ1-5	CASSSLTGGLAQHF	TGTGCCAGCAGTTCCCTGACGGGAGGTTTGGCCCAGCATTTT
TRBV18	.	few	TRBJ1-2	CASSPTSRTSNYGYTF	TGTGCCAGCTCACCAACGAGCAGGACTTCTAACTATGGCTACACCTTC
TRBV30	.	.	TRBJ2-2	CAWNLLSAGELFF	TGTGCCTGGAATCTTCTATCGGCCGGGGAGCTGTTTTTT
TRBV7-3	.	.	TRBJ1-2	CASSSRAFGGADYGYTF	TGTGCCAGCAGCTCCCGAGCGTTTGGGGGGGCGGACTATGGCTACACCTTC
TRBV14	TRBD2	many	TRBJ2-5	CASSQAVWREVEETQYF	TGTGCCAGCAGCCAAGCCGTCTGGCGGGAGGTAGAAGAGACCCAGTACTTC
TRBV7-3	.	.	TRBJ2-3	CASSPGTDTQYF	TGTGCCAGCAGCCCAGGCACAGATACGCAGTATTTT
TRBV29-1	.	many	TRBJ1-4	CSVAPGETNEKLFF	TGCAGCGTCGCCCCAGGGGAAACTAATGAAAAACTGTTTTTT
TRBV5-6	TRBD2	.	TRBJ2-3	CASEIAGLDTQYF	TGTGCCTCGGAGATAGCGGGATTAGATACGCAGTATTTT
TRBV28	.	few	TRBJ2-7	CASRSPSGPAFYEQYF	TGTGCCAGCCGTAGTCCGTCGGGTCCGGCCTTTTACGAGCAGTACTTC
TRBV11-2	TRBD2	.	TRBJ2-1	CASSLNVAGNNEQFF	TGTGCCAGCAGCTTAAACGTAGCGGGAAACAATGAGCAGTTCTTC
TRBV28	TRBD1	few	TRBJ2-5	CASARTGQETQYF	TGTGCCAGCGCCAGGACAGGCCAAGAGACCCAGTACTTC
TRBV7-2	.	.	TRBJ1-5	CASSFSGGSNQPQHF	TGTGCCAGCAGCTTTTCAGGAGGTAGCAATCAGCCCCAGCATTTT
TRBV4-3	TRBD2	few	TRBJ2-7	CASSRLDSGNYEQYF	TGCGCCAGCAGCCGTTTAGATAGCGGGAACTACGAGCAGTACTTC
TRBV14	.	many	TRBJ2-5	CASSWQGLETQYF	TGTGCCAGCAGCTGGCAGGGGTTGGAGACCCAGTACTTC
TRBV5-6	.	.	TRBJ1-2	CASSLRGGYTF	TGTGCCAGCAGCTTACGGGGGGGCTACACCTTC
TRBV5-1	.	.	TRBJ1-1	CASSVGMNTEAFF	TGCGCCAGCAGCGTCGGGATGAACACTGAAGCTTTCTTT
TRBV7-3	TRBD2	.	TRBJ2-3	CASSLAGGDTQYF	TGTGCCAGCAGCTTAGCGGGAGGAGATACGCAGTATTTT
TRBV4-2	.	many	TRBJ2-1	CASSYQNEQFF	TGTGCCAGCAGTTATCAGAATGAGCAGTTCTTC
TRBV27	TRBD1	.	TRBJ2-5	CASSPTRQGLRETQYF	TGTGCCAGCAGTCCCACCCGACAGGGATTAAGGGAGACCCAGTACTTC
TRBV6-1	.	few	TRBJ2-4	CASSDQVAKNIQYF	TGTGCCAGCAGTGATCAGGTCGCCAAAAACATTCAGTACTTC
TRBV6-1	.	few	TRBJ1-2	CASSIGQLGYGYTF	TGTGCCAGCAGCATTGGACAGTTAGGCTATGGCTACACCTTC
TRBV30	TRBD2	many	TRBJ2-4	CAIAGGPVNIQYF	TGTGCTATAGCGGGAGGGCCGGTAAACATTCAGTACTTC
TRBV7-9	.	.	TRBJ1-2	CASSEGVGGVYGYTF	TGTGCCAGCAGCGAAGGTGTAGGGGGGGTCTATGGCTACACCTTC
TRBV28	TRBD2	.	TRBJ2-1	CASLAGDFFGNEQFF	TGTGCCAGCCTGGCGGGAGACTTTTTTGGTAATGAGCAGTTCTTC
TRBV18	TRBD2	.	TRBJ2-2	CASSPSTIAGGGELFF	TGTGCCAGCTCACCATCAACCATAGCGGGAGGCGGGGAGCTGTTTTTT
TRBV28	TRBD1	few	TRBJ1-2	CASTQQGVLHGYTF	TGTGCCAGCACCCAACAGGGGGTGTTACATGGCTACACCTTC
TRBV2	TRBD2	few	TRBJ2-7	CASRDSGRASYEQYF	TGTGCCAGCAGAGATAGCGGGCGCGCCTCCTACGAGCAGTACTTC
TRBV6-5	.	few	TRBJ2-7	CAAAEYYYEQYF	TGTGCCGCGGCGGAATACTACTACGAGCAGTACTTC
TRBV7-8	.	few	TRBJ2-1	CASSSPNQNRDTEQFF	TGTGCCAGCAGCTCCCCTAACCAAAACAGGGATACTGAGCAGTTCTTC
TRBV5-4	.	few	TRBJ2-5	CASSSDSALGETQYF	TGTGCCAGCAGTTCGGACAGTGCTCTCGGAGAGACCCAGTACTTC
TRBV7-8	.	few	TRBJ2-1	CASILGGGNEQFF	TGTGCCAGTATCCTAGGGGGTGGAAATGAGCAGTTCTTC
TRBV30	TRBD1	.	TRBJ2-1	CAWSVPGQRFSYNEQFF	TGTGCCTGGAGTGTACCGGGACAGCGTTTCTCCTACAATGAGCAGTTCTTC